This TCR beta chain was retrieved from a study of T cell repertoires in cytomegalovirus infection. TCRdb redid the calling of the reads with MiXCR, one entry per CDR3 protein. The table records roughly 920,000 distinct CDR3 sequences, around 30% of them present only once. Germline V CDR1 and CDR2: SGHVS, FNYEAQ. V trimming: 5 bases; J trimming: 6 bases; junction bases outside the gene matches: 5. This CDR3 contains 15 residues. Ten or more counts support this clonotype. Its matching antigen is unknown. The clonotype comes from a human donor in good health (CMV status not recorded). Some clones in this sample may be carry-over from other donors' samples. The chain couples TRBV7-6 to TRBJ2-1; TRBD2 agrees at 12 bases. This specimen was cultured CD8+ T cells from PBMCs, taken from culture after CMV antigen stimulation. This chain's CDR3 is CASSPRTSGVNEQFF. The CDR3 DNA reads as TGTGCCAGCAGCCCCCGGACTAGCGGGGTCAATGAGCAGTTCTTC.